This TCR beta chain was observed in a study of T cell responses to AZD1222 COVID-19 vaccine. General observations from the study: Nearly half of spike-specific TCRs reportedly target variant regions that are unmutated in the B.1.351 and B.1.1.7 variants.

Notes on this clone: Its antigen is still unknown.

Clones were read by immunoSEQ multiplex PCR, and TCRdb kept only the in-frame ones, dropping some. The sample holds approximately 150,000 clones; roughly 92% are singletons and the top ten take roughly 4%. V lost 5 bases to trimming and J lost 7 bases; unmatched junction nucleotides: 4. The CDR3 runs to 12 residues. Germline CDR1 LNHDA, CDR2 SQIVND (reference sequence). The specimen comprised peripheral blood, sampled 28 days after the second AZD1222 dose. This rearrangement joins TRBV19 to TRBJ2-7; 8 positions match TRBD2. The sequence derives from an adult who received the AZD1222 COVID-19 vaccine. The CDR3 sequence: CASSPGGNEQYF. CDR3 sequence (DNA): TGTGCCAGTAGTCCGGGGGGGAATGAGCAGTACTTC.